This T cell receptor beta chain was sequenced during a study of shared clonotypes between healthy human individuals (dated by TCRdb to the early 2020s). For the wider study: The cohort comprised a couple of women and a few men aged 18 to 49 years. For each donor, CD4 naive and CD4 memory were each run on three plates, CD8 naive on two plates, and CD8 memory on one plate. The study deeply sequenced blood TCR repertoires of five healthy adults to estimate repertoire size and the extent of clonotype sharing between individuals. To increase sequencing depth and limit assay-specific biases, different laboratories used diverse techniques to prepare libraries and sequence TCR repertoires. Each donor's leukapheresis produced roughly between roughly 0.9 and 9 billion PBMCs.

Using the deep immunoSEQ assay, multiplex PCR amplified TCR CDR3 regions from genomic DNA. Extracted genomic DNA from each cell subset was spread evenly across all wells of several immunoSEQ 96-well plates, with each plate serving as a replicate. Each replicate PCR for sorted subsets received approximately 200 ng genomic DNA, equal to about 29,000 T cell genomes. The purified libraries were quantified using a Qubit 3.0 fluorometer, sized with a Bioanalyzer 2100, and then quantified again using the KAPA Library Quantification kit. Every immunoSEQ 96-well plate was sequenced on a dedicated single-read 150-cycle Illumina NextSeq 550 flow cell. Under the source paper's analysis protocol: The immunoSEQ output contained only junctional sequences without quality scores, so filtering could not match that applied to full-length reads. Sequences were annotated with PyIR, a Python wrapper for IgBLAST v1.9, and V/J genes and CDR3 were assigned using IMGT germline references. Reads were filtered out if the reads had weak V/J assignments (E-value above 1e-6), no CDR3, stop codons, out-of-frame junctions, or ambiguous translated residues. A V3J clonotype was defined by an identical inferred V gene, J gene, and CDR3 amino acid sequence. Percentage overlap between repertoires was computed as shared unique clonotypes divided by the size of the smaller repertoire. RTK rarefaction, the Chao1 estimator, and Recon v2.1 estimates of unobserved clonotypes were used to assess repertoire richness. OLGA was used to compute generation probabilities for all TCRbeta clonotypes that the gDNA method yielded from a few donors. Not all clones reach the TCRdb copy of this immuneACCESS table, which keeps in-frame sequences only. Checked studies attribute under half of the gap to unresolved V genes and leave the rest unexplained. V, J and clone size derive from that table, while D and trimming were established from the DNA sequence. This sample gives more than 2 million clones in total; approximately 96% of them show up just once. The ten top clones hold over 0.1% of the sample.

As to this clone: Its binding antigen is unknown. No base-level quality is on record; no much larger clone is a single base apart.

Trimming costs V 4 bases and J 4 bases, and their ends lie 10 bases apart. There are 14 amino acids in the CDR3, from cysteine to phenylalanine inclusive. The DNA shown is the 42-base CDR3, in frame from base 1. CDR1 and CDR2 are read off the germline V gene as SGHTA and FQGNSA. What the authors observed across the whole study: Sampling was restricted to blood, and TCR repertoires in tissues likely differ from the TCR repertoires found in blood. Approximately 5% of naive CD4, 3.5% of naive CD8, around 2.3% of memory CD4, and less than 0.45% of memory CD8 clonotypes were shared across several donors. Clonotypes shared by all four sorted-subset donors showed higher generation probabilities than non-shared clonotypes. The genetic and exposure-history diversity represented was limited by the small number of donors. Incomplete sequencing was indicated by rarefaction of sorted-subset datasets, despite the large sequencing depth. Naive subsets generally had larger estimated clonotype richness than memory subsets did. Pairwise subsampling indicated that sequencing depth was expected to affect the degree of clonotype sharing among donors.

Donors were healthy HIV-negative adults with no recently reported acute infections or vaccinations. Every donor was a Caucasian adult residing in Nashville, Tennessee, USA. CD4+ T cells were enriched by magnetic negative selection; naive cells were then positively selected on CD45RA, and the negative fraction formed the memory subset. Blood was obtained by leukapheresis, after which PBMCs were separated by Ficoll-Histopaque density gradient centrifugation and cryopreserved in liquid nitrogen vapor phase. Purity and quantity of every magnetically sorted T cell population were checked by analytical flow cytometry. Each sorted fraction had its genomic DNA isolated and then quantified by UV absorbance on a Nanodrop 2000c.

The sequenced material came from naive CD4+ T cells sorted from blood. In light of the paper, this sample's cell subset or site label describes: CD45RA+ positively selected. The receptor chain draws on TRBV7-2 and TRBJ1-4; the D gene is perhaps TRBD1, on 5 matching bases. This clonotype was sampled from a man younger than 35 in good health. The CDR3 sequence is CASSSGPYNEKLFF. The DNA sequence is TGTGCCAGCAGCTCAGGGCCCTATAATGAAAAACTGTTTTTT.